Below, 19 T cell receptor beta chains from the same sample are listed, as sequenced in a study of shared clonotypes between healthy human individuals (dated by TCRdb to about 2020). The library was prepared using the immunoSEQ multiplex PCR assay. As stored in TCRdb, this immuneACCESS dataset retains in-frame rearrangements with V and J assigned. A fraction of the clones does not appear; measured against another copy, unresolved V genes explain less than half of the discrepancy, and the remainder lacks a known reason. The sample profile shows over 950,000 clones; approximately 80% of them were found once. More than 0.85% of the sample rests with the top ten. Input material: memory CD4+ T cells from PBMCs. Interpreted using the paper, the cell subset or site label stands for: CD45RA-negative fraction. These receptors all come from a man aged 18 to 29 in good health. Some clones in this sample may be carry-over from other donors' samples.

This chain connects TRBV4-2 to TRBJ1-2, with a weak D call TRBD1 (5 bases). V lost 1 base and J lost 8, with 8 bases in between. Germline CDR1 and CDR2: LGHNA and YNFKEQ. CDR3 length equals 12 residues. The CDR3 sequence: CASSQVRGGYTF. The DNA for the CDR3 is TGTGCCAGCAGCCAAGTTAGGGGCGGCTACACCTTC.

The rearrangement uses TRBV12-5 and TRBJ2-5; TRBD1 aligns across 9 bases. Trimming removed 0 bases from V and 1 base from J; junction bases left unmatched: 6. Germline CDR1 reads LGHNT; CDR2 reads FRNRAP. The CDR3 spans 17 residues. The CDR3 reads CASGLVRRQGVQETQYF. As DNA, the CDR3 is TGTGCTAGTGGTTTGGTAAGAAGACAGGGGGTCCAAGAGACCCAGTACTTC.

For the CDR3, the DNA is TGTGCCAGCAGCCCCTACTTTGACTCCTACGAGCAGTACTTC. Amino acid sequence: CASSPYFDSYEQYF. This chain uses TRBV6-5 with TRBJ2-7; D remains unclear. The CDR3 is made up of 14 amino acids. From germline, CDR1 is MNHEY and CDR2 SVGAGI. V was pared by 6 bases and J by 0 bases, with 12 bases between.

The genes are TRBV28 and TRBJ2-4; possible D gene TRBD2, 6 bases. V lost 4 bases and J lost 9, with 13 bases in between. Per germline, CDR1 MDHEN and CDR2 SYDVKM. The CDR3 spans 13 residues. In nucleotides, the CDR3 is TGTGCCAGCAGTTCCCTGACGGAGGGCATTCAGTACTTC. Translated: CASSSLTEGIQYF.

This chain links TRBV30 with TRBJ2-2; TRBD1 aligns across 8 bases. Unmatched junction bases numbered 4, after V lost 4 bases and J lost 6 bases. There are 13 residues in the CDR3. Germline V gives CDR1 GTSNPN, CDR2 SVGIG (reference sequence). CDR3 sequence: CAWNDRGPGELFF. DNA of the CDR3: TGTGCCTGGAACGACAGGGGTCCCGGGGAGCTGTTTTTT.

This chain connects TRBV9 to TRBJ2-1; 9 positions agree with TRBD2. The CDR3 runs 16 residues. Per germline, CDR1 SGDLS and CDR2 YYNGEE. V lost 3 bases, J lost 6 bases, and 10 bases stayed unmatched. Here the CDR3 reads CASSALSGTSSNEQFF. CDR3 DNA: TGTGCCAGCAGCGCCCTCTCCGGGACTAGCTCCAATGAGCAGTTCTTC.

The chain is built from TRBV7-3 and TRBJ1-2; no clear D gene. Between the trimmed V and J ends, which lost 5 bases and 5 bases, there was a span of 12 bases. Germline V lookup: CDR1 SGHTA, CDR2 FQGTGA. This CDR3 region has 13 residues. The CDR3: CASSTITGYGYTF. The DNA for the CDR3 is TGTGCCAGCAGCACCATAACCGGGTATGGCTACACCTTC.

The rearrangement joins TRBV7-8 to TRBJ2-5, with D perhaps TRBD1 (5 bases). The CDR3 spans 15 residues. Per the germline V gene, CDR1 is SGHVS and CDR2 is FQNEAQ. The V gene lost 2 bases and the J gene lost 4 bases, with 14 bases spanning the gap. The CDR3 loop reads CASSLIGAQGETQYF. The DNA of the CDR3 is TGTGCCAGCAGCTTAATTGGGGCCCAGGGAGAGACCCAGTACTTC.

This clone was counted once. This may be a read error: a much more frequent sequence differs by one nucleotide. The V and J genes are TRBV30 and TRBJ1-1; D unclear. Germline lookup yields CDR1 GTSNPN and CDR2 SVGIG (reference sequence). V dropped 2 bases and J dropped 0 bases, with 4 bases sitting between them. CDR3 size: 12 residues. The CDR3 bases are TGTGCCTGGAGTCTCGTGAACACTGAAGCTTTCTTT. It codes for CAWSLVNTEAFF. The complete variable domain, with remaining parts taken from reference TRBV30 and TRBJ1-1, reads SQTIHQWPATLVQPVGSPLSLECTVEGTSNPNLYWYRQAAGRGLQLLFYSVGIGQISSEVPQNLSASRPQDRQFILSSKKLLLSDSGFYLCAWSLVNTEAFFGQGTRLTVV.

The chain combines TRBV6-4 with TRBJ1-2; D unclear. The CDR3 has 11 amino acids. CDR1 is MRHNA, CDR2 SNTAGT, per germline. V lost 2 bases, J lost 8 bases, and 6 bases lay in between. The CDR3 DNA follows: TGTGCCAGCAGTGACCTACGGGGCTACACCTTC. Encoded protein: CASSDLRGYTF.

The chain recombines TRBV4-1 with TRBJ1-2; 8 nucleotides line up with TRBD1. V trimming: 5 bases; J trimming: 5 bases; junction bases outside the gene matches: 19. There are 18 residues in the CDR3. Germline V gene data show CDR1 as MGHRA and CDR2 as YSYEKL. CDR3 nucleotides: TGCGCCAGCAGCAGAGGACAGGGCCTTATTTTTAGGGGATATGGCTACACCTTC. This translates into CASSRGQGLIFRGYGYTF.

CDR3: CASRDRYEQYF. CDR3 coding DNA: TGTGCCAGCAGGGACCGTTACGAGCAGTACTTC. This rearrangement joins TRBV6-6 to TRBJ2-5; D uncertain. The J call is in doubt because the DNA end fits TRBJ2-7 better. The CDR3 is 11 residues long. The V gene's germline CDR1 is MNHNY and CDR2 SVGAGI (reference sequence).

Many counts were recorded for this clone. V and J are TRBV6-1 and TRBJ1-2, with D hard to call. The CDR3 runs to 16 residues. Trimming removed 2 bases at V and 4 bases at J, with 17 bases between. Germline CDR1 and CDR2: MNHNS and SASEGT. The CDR3 sequence: CASSESSVGFSYGYTF. The CDR3 bases are TGTGCCAGCAGTGAATCGTCCGTGGGATTCTCCTATGGCTACACCTTC.

This rearrangement joins TRBV5-4 to TRBJ1-2; 8 bases line up with TRBD1. CDR3 length: 15 residues. CDR1 is SGHNT, CDR2 YYREEE, per germline (reference sequence). V was pared by 3 bases and J by 1 base, with 5 bases of the junction left unmatched. CDR3 bases: TGTGCCAGCAGCTCGGACAGGGCCCTTAACTATGGCTACACCTTC. It specifies CASSSDRALNYGYTF.

The chain carries TRBV2 and TRBJ2-5; perhaps TRBD1 as D (6 bases). Germline CDR1 is SNHLY and CDR2 is FYNNEI. The CDR3 extends over 16 amino acids. V lost 2 bases and J lost 2, with 15 bases in between. CDR3 sequence (DNA): TGTGCCAGCAGTGAACGACGGCAGGGGACGCAAGAGACCCAGTACTTC. It specifies CASSERRQGTQETQYF.

This chain connects TRBV5-6 to TRBJ1-2; 7 bases agree with TRBD1. Per the germline V gene, CDR1 is SGHDT and CDR2 is YYEEEE. V shed 4 bases and J 0 bases; nucleotides not matched to a gene: 9. This CDR3 region has 16 residues. CDR3 sequence: CASSGGSGQTNYGYTF. CDR3 nucleotides: TGTGCCAGCAGCGGCGGGTCGGGACAGACTAACTATGGCTACACCTTC.

Of note for this clone: This sequence may be a read error, since a much larger clone differs from it by one base. Other DNA sequences in this sample translate to the same CDR3. The genes are TRBV4-3 and TRBJ2-1, with D tentatively TRBD2 (5 bases). The germline CDR1 and CDR2 sequences are LGHNA and YSLEER. The CDR3 has 13 amino acids. The CDR3 coding sequence is TGCGCCAGCAGCCAAGACTGGGGAGTGGAGCAATTCTTC. Translation: CASSQDWGVEQFF.

The rearrangement uses TRBV2 and TRBJ2-1, with unresolved D. The CDR3 consists of 15 residues. Germline V gene data show CDR1 as SNHLY and CDR2 as FYNNEI. V lost 6 bases, J lost 8 bases, and 20 bases lay in between. CDR3 DNA sequence: TGTGCCAGCAGCCCCCAAGCCCCAGGTAGGGATGAGCAGTTCTTC. Its translation is CASSPQAPGRDEQFF.

This chain connects TRBV27 to TRBJ2-5, with 8 bases lining up with TRBD2. In germline, CDR1 is MNHEY, CDR2 SMNVEV (reference sequence). The CDR3 is 14 residues long. V trimming: 5 bases; J trimming: 11 bases; junction bases outside the gene matches: 13. CDR3 bases: TGTGCCAGCAGTCCTGGGACGGGTCCTAGCGGGCAGTACTTC. Translating it yields CASSPGTGPSGQYF.